A single TCR beta chain is shown here with its context. These data are taken from a study of blood T cell repertoires in COVID-19. Study-wide background: Samples of COVID-19 (acute and convalescent) were obtained from the United States, Italy and Spain. From T cells, B-cell-depleted T cells, or PBMCs came the material, which was cDNA or gDNA.

Original methodology: Amplification of reference gene primers was used by the study to estimate nucleated cell counts. The method was immunoSEQ multiplex PCR; TCRdb's version includes in-frame clones alone and lacks a portion of them. The V and J calls and clone size are taken from that table; D and trimming were inferred from the DNA. The table shows 110,000 to 150,000 clones, with just over 85% occurring only once. The V end was cut by 1 base, the J end by 7 bases, with 8 bases between. Germline V gene sequence: CDR1 SGHNT, CDR2 YENEEA. This CDR3 spans 14 amino acids. Sequenced: peripheral blood. This chain uses TRBV11-3 with TRBJ1-6; D remains ambiguous. This sequence originates from a woman aged 60-70 years with acute or convalescent COVID-19. CDR3 loop: CASSLVPGNSPLHF. The CDR3 DNA sequence: TGTGCCAGCAGCTTAGTTCCGGGAAATTCACCCCTCCACTTT.